These 31 T cell receptor beta chains were all obtained from the same sample, sequenced in a study of blood T cell repertoires in COVID-19. Profiling relied on immunoSEQ multiplex PCR, and the TCRdb table lists in-frame clones only, not all of them. Seen here are 150,000 or so clones, roughly 85% observed once, and the top ten hold 2.5% to 4%. The sequencing sample was made of peripheral blood. These receptors were collected from a human donor with acute or convalescent COVID-19. The donor label of this sample is uncertain.

A single count supports this clone. The rearrangement joins TRBV11-3 to TRBJ1-1; possible D gene TRBD1, 6 bases. Between the trimmed V and J ends, which lost 4 bases and 1 base, there was a span of 16 bases. The length of the CDR3 is 16 residues. Germline CDR1 is SGHNT and CDR2 is YENEEA. The CDR3 bases are TGTGCCAGCAGCTCTCTCCCCCGGACAGAGAACACTGAAGCTTTCTTT. Translating it yields CASSSLPRTENTEAFF.

The rearrangement uses TRBV11-2 and TRBJ1-2; possibly TRBD1 for D (5 bases). The CDR3 loop spans 16 amino acids. V was clipped by 2 bases and J by 8 bases, with 21 bases between them. Germline assignment: CDR1 SGHAT and CDR2 FQNNGV. This chain's CDR3 is CASSLWSKTPGGGYTF. Written as DNA, the CDR3 is TGTGCCAGCAGCTTATGGTCAAAGACACCCGGGGGAGGCTACACCTTC.

The V gene is TRBV28, the J gene TRBJ1-5; the D gene is possibly TRBD1 (6 bases). The germline V and J ends were trimmed by 3 bases and 4 bases, with 13 bases remaining between them. CDR3 length: 15 residues. Germline lookup yields CDR1 MDHEN and CDR2 SYDVKM. The CDR3 region has the DNA TGTGCCAGCAGTTTCTTGCACAGGGAGAATCAGCCCCAGCATTTT. Encoded protein: CASSFLHRENQPQHF.

V and J are TRBV5-6 and TRBJ2-7; the match to TRBD1 covers 7 bases. Looked up from germline, CDR1 is SGHDT and CDR2 is YYEEEE. The CDR3 runs to 13 residues. The trim removed 2 bases at V and 2 bases at J, leaving 1 base unmatched. The CDR3 loop reads CASSFGQAYEQYF. The DNA of the CDR3 is TGTGCCAGCAGCTTTGGACAGGCCTACGAGCAGTACTTC.

This clone has just one count. This chain uses TRBV6-5 with TRBJ2-1, with 11 nucleotides matching TRBD1. The J segment lost 8 bases and the V segment lost 6 bases, leaving 9 bases of the junction unmatched. Per germline, CDR1 MNHEY and CDR2 SVGAGI. The CDR3 is 15 residues long. The CDR3 coding sequence is TGTGCCAGCAGCCCCGGGACAGGGGGTTCTTATGAGCAGTTCTTC. Translation: CASSPGTGGSYEQFF.

The genes are TRBV7-6 and TRBJ1-1, with D possibly matching TRBD1 (5 bases). CDR1 and CDR2 from the germline V gene are SGHVS and FNYEAQ. Trimming stripped 5 bases from V and 4 bases from J, with 11 bases between. The CDR3 spans 13 residues. The CDR3 sequence is CASSLGGVTEAFF. The CDR3 DNA reads as TGTGCCAGCAGCCTCGGAGGGGTCACTGAAGCTTTCTTT.

This chain joins TRBV28 and TRBJ1-1; no clear D. CDR1 is MDHEN, CDR2 SYDVKM, per germline. Trimming took off 6 bases at V and 8 bases at J, with 10 bases between the two ends. This CDR3 spans 11 amino acids. CDR3 sequence reads: CASSLGVEAFF. As DNA, the CDR3 is TGTGCCAGCAGCCTCGGAGTGGAAGCTTTCTTT.

The chain recombines TRBV7-2 with TRBJ2-7, with 8 bases aligning to TRBD2. V lost 5 bases and J lost 5; bases outside the gene matches: 11. The CDR3 covers 15 residues. CDR1 is SGHTA, CDR2 FQGNSA, per germline. The CDR3 reads CASSAAGGPQHEQYF. The CDR3 nucleotides are TGTGCCAGCAGCGCCGCGGGGGGCCCCCAGCACGAGCAGTACTTC.

This clone was seen a few times. The V and J genes are TRBV5-1 and TRBJ1-1, with 7 nucleotides matching TRBD1. Germline V gene sequence: CDR1 SGHRS, CDR2 YFSETQ. V shed 2 bases, J shed 3 bases, and the junction held 4 bases outside the gene matches. This CDR3 comprises 14 residues. Here the CDR3 reads CASSLGGAYTEAFF. The CDR3 nucleotides are TGCGCCAGCAGCTTAGGGGGCGCGTACACTGAAGCTTTCTTT.

J is TRBJ1-1 and V is TRBV30; D is ambiguous. In germline, CDR1 is GTSNPN, CDR2 SVGIG (reference sequence). There are 13 residues in the CDR3. V gave up 4 bases and J gave up 3 bases, with 12 bases separating them. The CDR3 DNA reads TGTGCCTGGAACCTTCGTCGGGACACTGAAGCTTTCTTT. Its translation: CAWNLRRDTEAFF.

V and J are TRBV5-8 and TRBJ2-2; tentatively, D is TRBD2 (5 bases). The CDR3 length is 16 residues. The V gene lost 1 base and the J gene lost 4 bases, with 14 bases spanning the gap. From germline, CDR1 is SGHTS and CDR2 YDEGEE. Here the CDR3 DNA reads TGTGCCAGCAGCTTGTTTAGATTCGCGGGCACCGGGGAGCTGTTTTTT. This translates into CASSLFRFAGTGELFF.

This clone was counted only a few times. The gene calls are TRBV7-9 and TRBJ2-1, with 7 bases that match TRBD1. CDR3 length: 14 residues. Germline CDR1 and CDR2: SEHNR and FQNEAQ (reference sequence). The J segment lost 9 bases and the V segment lost 5 bases, leaving 10 bases of the junction unmatched. In DNA form, the CDR3 reads TGTGCCAGCAGCGCCTCACAGGGGAACGGTGAGCAGTTCTTC. Amino acid sequence: CASSASQGNGEQFF.

This sequence joins TRBV6-5 and TRBJ1-2; D call uncertain. V lost 0 bases and J 2 bases, leaving 4 bases between the germline ends. This CDR3 contains 13 residues. Germline values: CDR1 MNHEY, CDR2 SVGAGI. The CDR3 nucleotides are TGTGCCAGCAGTTACTCGTCGAACTATGGCTACACCTTC. Amino acids: CASSYSSNYGYTF.

J is TRBJ1-1 and V is TRBV28; D is undetermined. Trimming took 6 bases from V and 5 from J, leaving 10 bases between them. There are 12 residues in the CDR3. Germline CDR1 is MDHEN and CDR2 is SYDVKM. CDR3 coding DNA: TGTGCCAGCAGGGCCGTATGGACTGAAGCTTTCTTT. This gives the protein CASRAVWTEAFF.

The rearrangement uses TRBV2 and TRBJ1-6; 9 bases agree with TRBD1. CDR1 SNHLY and CDR2 FYNNEI come from the germline V gene. The CDR3 contains 14 residues. The trim removed 10 bases at V and 8 bases at J, leaving 9 bases unmatched. The DNA for the CDR3 is TGTGCCATGAACGAGGACAGGGGTTATTCACCCCTCCACTTT. Translation gives CAMNEDRGYSPLHF.

The V gene is TRBV29-1, the J gene TRBJ1-6; D unresolved. This CDR3 has 15 amino acids. Germline V CDR1 and CDR2: SQVTM, ANQGSEA. V was clipped by 6 bases and J by 7 bases, with 19 bases between them. In DNA, the CDR3 is TGCAGCGTGCAGGTGGATTTTAAGGCCAATTCACCCCTCCACTTT. It is translated as CSVQVDFKANSPLHF.

V is TRBV18 and J is TRBJ2-5; 10 bases fit TRBD1. J lost 4 bases, V lost 3 bases, and 5 bases had no gene match. This CDR3 has 15 amino acids. In germline, CDR1 is KGHSH, CDR2 LQKENI. DNA of the CDR3: TGTGCCAGCTCACCGCGACAGGGGGCTAGAGAGACCCAGTACTTC. This gives the protein CASSPRQGARETQYF.

The V and J genes are TRBV5-8 and TRBJ2-5; 8 nucleotides align to TRBD1. The CDR3 totals 17 residues. Unmatched junction bases numbered 12, after V lost 4 bases and J lost 1 base. CDR1 SGHTS and CDR2 YDEGEE come from the germline V gene. The CDR3 DNA follows: TGTGCCAGCAGCAGCCAGACCGGGACAGGAACCCAAGAGACCCAGTACTTC. Amino acids: CASSSQTGTGTQETQYF.

V and J are TRBV2 and TRBJ1-1, with 7 positions matching TRBD1. In germline, CDR1 is SNHLY, CDR2 FYNNEI. CDR3 length: 13 amino acids. V lost 10 bases and J lost 0; bases outside the gene matches: 5. The DNA of the CDR3 is TGTGCCACCAGGGGACAGATGAACACTGAAGCTTTCTTT. Its protein is CATRGQMNTEAFF.

This clone was seen a single time. The J gene is TRBJ2-1, the V gene TRBV3-1 (or the pseudogene TRBV3-2); tentatively, D is TRBD2 (5 bases). This CDR3 is 16 amino acids long. Germline V lookup: CDR1 LGHDT, CDR2 YNNKEL (reference sequence). V lost 1 base and J 2 bases, leaving 12 bases between the germline ends. CDR3 DNA: TGTGCCAGCAGCCAAGGAACCGGGGTCCCCTACAATGAGCAGTTCTTC. Amino acid sequence: CASSQGTGVPYNEQFF.

This clone was seen a single time. This rearrangement joins TRBV7-9 to TRBJ2-7, with 8 bases lining up with TRBD1. The CDR3 spans 16 residues. The ends lost 6 bases at V and 6 bases at J; junction bases unmatched: 16. The germline V gene has CDR1 SEHNR and CDR2 FQNEAQ (reference sequence). CDR3 nucleotides: TGTGCCAGCAGACCAAACCTTGGGACAGGAGGGTCCGAGCAGTACTTC. Protein sequence: CASRPNLGTGGSEQYF.

This clone was found once. This sequence joins TRBV6-5 and TRBJ2-7; the D gene is possibly TRBD2 (6 bases). Deletions cut 7 bases from V and 4 bases from J, with 14 bases between. The CDR3 length is 13 residues. Germline V gene lookup returns CDR1 MNHEY and CDR2 SVGAGI. CDR3 sequence: CASTPPGRYEQYF. The CDR3 DNA follows: TGTGCCAGCACCCCCCCTGGGAGGTACGAGCAGTACTTC.

V is TRBV9 and J is TRBJ1-3, with D uncertain. The CDR3 contains 17 residues. Germline-derived CDR1 and CDR2 are SGDLS and YYNGEE. V was clipped by 1 base and J by 8 bases, with 22 bases between them. The CDR3 sequence is CASSVSGGPPGVDTIYF. The DNA for the CDR3 is TGTGCCAGCAGCGTAAGCGGCGGACCGCCGGGTGTTGACACCATATATTTT. Drawing the rest from reference TRBV9 and TRBJ1-3, the complete variable domain is DSGVTQTPKHLITATGQRVTLRCSPRSGDLSVYWYQQSLDQGLQFLIQYYNGEERAKGNILERFSAQQFPDLHSELNLSSLELGDSALYFCASSVSGGPPGVDTIYFGEGSWLTVV.

This clone was counted a single time. The V gene is TRBV11-3, the J gene TRBJ1-3, with 7 nucleotides matching TRBD1. The CDR3 is made up of 15 amino acids. The V gene's germline CDR1 is SGHNT and CDR2 YENEEA. V dropped 1 base and J dropped 4; count of bases not matched to a gene: 4. In DNA form, the CDR3 reads TGTGCCAGCAGCTTAGGGGGGACAGCCGGAAACACCATATATTTT. It is translated as CASSLGGTAGNTIYF.

The chain is built from TRBV19 and TRBJ2-2; 7 bases are a match to TRBD1. The CDR3 contains 15 residues. Trimming cost V 4 bases and J 5 bases; bases outside gene matches: 7. Germline CDR1 and CDR2: LNHDA and SQIVND (reference sequence). The CDR3 sequence: CASSKGRTGTGELFF. CDR3 coding DNA: TGTGCCAGTAGTAAGGGGCGGACAGGTACCGGGGAGCTGTTTTTT.

The chain uses TRBV18 and TRBJ1-6; maybe TRBD1 (6 bases). The CDR3 runs 15 residues. The V end lost 0 bases, the J end lost 7 bases, and 10 bases lay between the germline ends. The germline CDR1 and CDR2 sequences are KGHSH and LQKENI. DNA of the CDR3: TGTGCCAGCTCACCACCGCCAGGGGACAATTCACCCCTCCACTTT. This gives the protein CASSPPPGDNSPLHF.

This clone was seen more than once but under ten times. The V and J genes are TRBV5-1 and TRBJ1-1, with TRBD1 matching over 7 bases. The CDR3 totals 15 residues. The germline CDR1 and CDR2 sequences are SGHRS and YFSETQ. V lost 1 base and J lost 6; bases outside the gene matches: 9. The CDR3 DNA reads TGCGCCAGCAGCTTGCCCCAGACAGGGCGGCCTGAAGCTTTCTTT. Translating gives CASSLPQTGRPEAFF.

This clone appeared a few times. The chain links TRBV9 to TRBJ1-3; 10 bases are shared with TRBD1. Germline assignment: CDR1 SGDLS and CDR2 YYNGEE. After removal of 4 bases from V and 0 bases from J, the junction contained 16 bases not matched to a gene. This CDR3 spans 20 amino acids. Here the CDR3 DNA reads TGTGCCAGCAGCCGCGCAGAGGGGACAGGGGCCAACCTCTCTGGAAACACCATATATTTT. Translation gives CASSRAEGTGANLSGNTIYF.

The genes are TRBV7-2 and TRBJ1-1; D not resolved. In germline, CDR1 is SGHTA, CDR2 FQGNSA. The length of the CDR3 is 15 residues. V gave up 2 bases and J gave up 0 bases, with 10 bases separating them. The CDR3 region is CASSLTPGVNTEAFF. As DNA, the CDR3 is TGTGCCAGCAGCTTAACGCCCGGAGTGAACACTGAAGCTTTCTTT.

V usage is TRBV14 and J usage is TRBJ2-2; 9 bases map to TRBD1. V shed 3 bases and J 2 bases; nucleotides not matched to a gene: 4. Germline loops: CDR1 SGHDN, CDR2 FVKESK. The CDR3 is 16 residues long. The CDR3, as DNA: TGTGCCAGCAGCCACCAGACAGGGGGAAACACCGGGGAGCTGTTTTTT. Translation: CASSHQTGGNTGELFF.

This chain joins TRBV5-8 and TRBJ2-3, with 9 bases identical to TRBD2. In germline, CDR1 is SGHTS, CDR2 YDEGEE. The junction had 12 bases not matched to a gene; V was cut back by 4 bases and J by 6 bases. This CDR3 is built from 16 residues. The CDR3 DNA reads TGTGCCAGCAGCGGAGGGACTAGCCGGGGTGGGGATACGCAGTATTTT. Its protein product is CASSGGTSRGGDTQYF.